This entry describes one T cell receptor beta chain. This clonotype has a count of ten or more. Its target antigen remains unknown. Base qualities were left out, and no much larger clone turns up one base away. V loses 2 bases of germline sequence and J loses 5 bases, and the interval between the two ends is 5 bases. The CDR3 starts with the cysteine, ends with the phenylalanine, and has 12 residues. The DNA shown is the 36-base CDR3, in frame from base 1. Sequences SGHTA (CDR1) and FQGNSA (CDR2) are obtained from the germline V gene. The library was produced with 5' RACE. Sequencing instrument: Illumina HiSeq 2500. A second PCR of roughly 7 to 11 cycles was performed with a sample-barcoded 5' primer and a J-beta primer mix. A template-switch 5' adaptor carrying 12 random nucleotides introduced a unique molecular identifier onto each TCR beta cDNA molecule. At least 2.5 million CDR3-containing paired-end reads were obtained from each sample. First-strand cDNA was synthesized from all RNA with the Mint cDNA synthesis kit, primed by a TRBC-specific oligonucleotide. After uracil-DNA glycosylase treatment, a first 18-cycle PCR used universal primers M1SS and BC2_uni_R on all cDNA. Per the source publication's procedure: Each sample was normalized by randomly selecting 1 million high-quality reads, each carrying a distinct molecular identifier. Instead of being binned into consensus sequences, reads with shared molecular identifiers were discarded. CDR3 identification, clonotype clustering and error correction used MiTCR with a Q25 quality threshold and the strictest error-elimination algorithm. A nonparametric unseen species model with Euler transformation was used to estimate a lower bound on total TCR beta diversity. The raw public data were reprocessed by TCRdb itself: fastp quality trimming at Q25, MiXCR clonotype calling, in-frame beta chains only. Every CDR3 protein is listed once, alongside the most common genes and DNA of its rows. For this entry, the V and J calls and clone size follow TCRdb and not the study's own pipeline. Across this sample there are fewer than 700,000 distinct CDR3 sequences, with around 41% seen only once. Of the sample, around 30% falls within the top ten clones.

This sample stems from a study of blood T cells in healthy people across ages (dated by TCRdb to about 2015). Describing the broader study: In model experiments, roughly one uniquely barcoded TCR beta cDNA molecule per two T cells was captured by template switching. The study measured age-related changes in TCR beta repertoire diversity using deep sequencing normalized with unique cDNA molecular identifiers. Four age groups were formed from the donors: young (average around 15 years), middle-aged (roughly 38), aged (roughly 59) and long-lived (about 80). To avoid experimental bias, donors of different ages were spread randomly across the sequencing lanes. Two additional independent replicas of 1 million unique cDNA reads from the same blood draw were analyzed for two donors (one aged 18 to 30 and one aged 80 or older). Here is what the overall study found, with its caveats: Observed TCR beta diversity per million T cells fell roughly linearly with age, and a significant reduction was already apparent by age around 39. Total diversity estimates from one million sequenced T cells were considered lower bounds and underestimates. Conclusive comparison of naive and antigen-experienced compartments was prevented by the profiling of bulk unsorted PBMCs. Because donor CMV infection status was unknown, age-related changes in expanded clonotypes were potentially confounded. There was a strong correlation between observed TCR beta diversity and the percentage of naive T cells measured by flow cytometry. Compared with the aged group, more naive CD4+ T cells, fewer expanded clones and increased TCR diversity were shown by the long-lived group, suggesting age selection.

Donors were approximately 42 systemically healthy Caucasian individuals from Russia aged roughly 6 to 90 years. Around 10 milliliters of peripheral blood were collected from each donor into EDTA-treated Vacutainer tubes. Ficoll-Paque density-gradient centrifugation was used to isolate PBMCs, with at least 7 million per sample. Trizol reagent was used to extract total RNA from PBMCs, with at least 5.5 micrograms per sample. For every donor, flow cytometry on a PBMC aliquot measured the percentage of naive CD45RAhigh/CD27high T cells. The rearrangement combines TRBV7-2 with TRBJ2-3; the D gene identity is not certain. The sequence was collected from an older man in good health. Sequenced input: blood. The CDR3 region has the sequence CASSLFEDTQYF. The bases read TGTGCCAGCAGCTTATTCGAAGATACGCAGTATTTT.